The subject of this entry is one T cell receptor beta chain. This entry comes from a study of cytomegalovirus exposure and HLA in healthy donors. Looking at the study overall: Sequencing of about 179 million T cells in an earlier analysis found under 120 million unique TCR beta sequences.

The germline gives CDR1 MDHEN, CDR2 SYDVKM. With 6 bases clipped from V and 6 bases from J, the junction kept 13 bases outside the gene matches. The CDR3 runs 15 residues. Researchers ran the PCR with 60 Vbeta and 13 Jbeta primers. Only in-frame clones appear in the TCRdb table, and some are missing; sequencing was by immunoSEQ multiplex PCR. Of roughly 90,000 clones listed, about 73% are singletons. The V call is TRBV28, the J call TRBJ2-7, with 8 bases aligning to TRBD2. This clonotype was obtained from a woman aged 35 to 49 in good health and CMV-seropositive. Material for sequencing was PBMCs. The CDR3 DNA reads TGTGCCAGCAGCCCTTTAATCGCGGGAGGTAGCGAGCAGTACTTC. It encodes CASSPLIAGGSEQYF.